This is a list of T cell receptor beta chains from one sample in a study of shared clonotypes between healthy human individuals. TCRdb's copy holds only in-frame clones and misses some; the assay was immunoSEQ multiplex PCR. The sample shows about 580,000 clones, roughly 98% of them seen only once. What was sequenced was naive CD8+ T cells sorted from blood. These receptors were taken from a man in his thirties or forties in good health. CDR3s include the opening cysteine and the closing phenylalanine or tryptophan. The order of the fields is D gene, V gene, J gene, clone size, CDR3 protein, CDR3 DNA. The D gene is left open where the match is weak. Clone size is shown for a subset of rows, as once, few, many or a class of expanded clone.

d_gene: TRBD1
v_gene: TRBV7-9
j_gene: TRBJ2-7
abundance: -
CDR3aa: CASSLAGTDTYEQYF
CDR3nt: TGTGCCAGCAGCTTAGCTGGGACAGATACCTACGAGCAGTACTTC

d_gene: TRBD1
v_gene: TRBV6-5
j_gene: TRBJ2-3
abundance: once
CDR3aa: CASRTGGPDTQYF
CDR3nt: TGTGCCAGCAGGACAGGGGGGCCAGATACGCAGTATTTT

d_gene: TRBD2
v_gene: TRBV25-1
j_gene: TRBJ2-2
abundance: -
CDR3aa: CASNGRLAGVRDTGELFF
CDR3nt: TGTGCCAGCAATGGTAGACTAGCGGGAGTTCGGGACACCGGGGAGCTGTTTTTT

d_gene: -
v_gene: TRBV6-4
j_gene: TRBJ2-1
abundance: once
CDR3aa: CASSDSRGSEQFF
CDR3nt: TGTGCCAGCAGTGACTCTCGAGGGAGTGAGCAGTTCTTC

d_gene: TRBD2
v_gene: TRBV11-2
j_gene: TRBJ2-1
abundance: -
CDR3aa: CASSFILAVYNEQFF
CDR3nt: TGTGCCAGCAGCTTTATACTAGCGGTGTACAATGAGCAGTTCTTC

d_gene: -
v_gene: TRBV6-5
j_gene: TRBJ2-1
abundance: once
CDR3aa: CASSYSASNNEQFF
CDR3nt: TGTGCCAGCAGTTACTCTGCGAGTAACAATGAGCAGTTCTTC

d_gene: -
v_gene: TRBV28
j_gene: TRBJ2-7
abundance: -
CDR3aa: CASSLRDTKREQYF
CDR3nt: TGTGCCAGCAGTTTACGGGACACGAAGAGAGAGCAGTACTTC

d_gene: TRBD1
v_gene: TRBV18
j_gene: TRBJ1-5
abundance: -
CDR3aa: CASSPDRAQPQHF
CDR3nt: TGTGCCAGCTCACCGGACAGGGCTCAGCCCCAGCATTTT

d_gene: -
v_gene: TRBV27
j_gene: TRBJ2-7
abundance: -
CDR3aa: CASRIGAGQPYEQYF
CDR3nt: TGTGCCAGCAGAATAGGGGCGGGCCAGCCCTACGAGCAGTACTTC

d_gene: -
v_gene: TRBV29-1
j_gene: TRBJ1-2
abundance: -
CDR3aa: CSVEDRYGYTF
CDR3nt: TGCAGCGTTGAAGATCGATATGGCTACACCTTC

d_gene: -
v_gene: TRBV19
j_gene: TRBJ2-2
abundance: -
CDR3aa: CATQEEDLNTGELFF
CDR3nt: TGTGCCACCCAGGAAGAAGATTTGAACACCGGGGAGCTGTTTTTT

d_gene: -
v_gene: TRBV2
j_gene: TRBJ2-2
abundance: -
CDR3aa: CASSGGGDDRELFF
CDR3nt: TGTGCCAGCAGTGGTGGGGGAGACGACAGGGAGCTGTTTTTT

d_gene: -
v_gene: TRBV27
j_gene: TRBJ2-2
abundance: -
CDR3aa: CASSLSGDTGELFF
CDR3nt: TGTGCCAGCAGTTTATCCGGGGACACCGGGGAGCTGTTTTTT

d_gene: TRBD2
v_gene: TRBV29-1
j_gene: TRBJ2-1
abundance: -
CDR3aa: CSVGGLAERALWEQFF
CDR3nt: TGCAGCGTTGGGGGACTAGCGGAGAGGGCTTTATGGGAGCAGTTCTTC

d_gene: -
v_gene: TRBV9
j_gene: TRBJ1-1
abundance: -
CDR3aa: CASGGGTEAFF
CDR3nt: TGTGCCAGCGGGGGGGGCACTGAAGCTTTCTTT

d_gene: -
v_gene: TRBV5-4
j_gene: TRBJ2-7
abundance: -
CDR3aa: CASSGGYEQYF
CDR3nt: TGTGCCAGCAGCGGGGGCTACGAGCAGTACTTC

d_gene: TRBD1
v_gene: TRBV29-1
j_gene: TRBJ2-6
abundance: -
CDR3aa: CSVSDRGPSGANVLTF
CDR3nt: TGCAGCGTATCGGACAGGGGCCCCTCTGGGGCCAACGTCCTGACTTTC

d_gene: -
v_gene: TRBV19
j_gene: TRBJ2-2
abundance: -
CDR3aa: CATSLQGNTGELFF
CDR3nt: TGTGCCACCTCGTTACAGGGGAACACCGGGGAGCTGTTTTTT

d_gene: -
v_gene: TRBV10-2
j_gene: TRBJ2-1
abundance: -
CDR3aa: CASSKSGAGNNEQFF
CDR3nt: TGCGCCAGCAGTAAGTCAGGGGCGGGTAACAATGAGCAGTTCTTC

d_gene: TRBD1
v_gene: TRBV5-1
j_gene: TRBJ1-4
abundance: -
CDR3aa: CASSQPSDRVGEKLFF
CDR3nt: TGCGCCAGCAGCCAACCTTCGGACAGGGTCGGTGAAAAACTGTTTTTT

d_gene: TRBD2
v_gene: TRBV10-2
j_gene: TRBJ2-5
abundance: -
CDR3aa: CASSDGRASGETQYF
CDR3nt: TGCGCCAGCAGTGACGGGAGGGCCTCAGGGGAGACCCAGTACTTC

d_gene: TRBD2
v_gene: TRBV11-2
j_gene: TRBJ2-7
abundance: -
CDR3aa: CASSIFSGGSSYEQYF
CDR3nt: TGTGCCAGCAGTATATTCTCCGGCGGGAGCTCCTACGAGCAGTACTTC

d_gene: -
v_gene: TRBV5-4
j_gene: TRBJ2-3
abundance: -
CDR3aa: CASSFSGGSTDTQYF
CDR3nt: TGTGCCAGCAGCTTCTCTGGCGGGAGCACAGATACGCAGTATTTT

d_gene: -
v_gene: TRBV2
j_gene: TRBJ1-2
abundance: -
CDR3aa: CAGMRGDYGYTF
CDR3nt: TGTGCCGGGATGAGGGGCGACTATGGCTACACCTTC

d_gene: -
v_gene: TRBV4-1
j_gene: TRBJ2-2
abundance: -
CDR3aa: CASSQELGLDTGELFF
CDR3nt: TGCGCCAGCAGCCAAGAACTGGGGTTGGACACCGGGGAGCTGTTTTTT

d_gene: -
v_gene: TRBV11-2
j_gene: TRBJ2-1
abundance: -
CDR3aa: CASSLVGGPPYNEQFF
CDR3nt: TGTGCCAGCAGCTTAGTGGGGGGACCTCCTTACAATGAGCAGTTCTTC

d_gene: TRBD1
v_gene: TRBV29-1
j_gene: TRBJ2-1
abundance: once
CDR3aa: CSVEAEQGENYNEQFF
CDR3nt: TGCAGCGTTGAAGCCGAACAGGGGGAAAACTACAATGAGCAGTTCTTC

d_gene: -
v_gene: TRBV7-9
j_gene: TRBJ2-5
abundance: -
CDR3aa: CASSFHLAENQETQYF
CDR3nt: TGTGCCAGCAGCTTCCACTTAGCGGAGAACCAAGAGACCCAGTACTTC

d_gene: -
v_gene: TRBV6-6
j_gene: TRBJ2-7
abundance: -
CDR3aa: CASSYPPSDEQYF
CDR3nt: TGTGCCAGCAGTTACCCTCCTAGCGACGAGCAGTACTTC

d_gene: -
v_gene: TRBV6-6
j_gene: TRBJ2-1
abundance: once
CDR3aa: CASSYEGNEQFF
CDR3nt: TGTGCCAGCAGTTACGAGGGGAATGAGCAGTTCTTC

d_gene: -
v_gene: TRBV27
j_gene: TRBJ2-3
abundance: -
CDR3aa: CASSLSPGHTDTQYF
CDR3nt: TGTGCCAGCAGTTTATCCCCGGGACACACAGATACGCAGTATTTT

d_gene: -
v_gene: TRBV7-9
j_gene: TRBJ1-1
abundance: -
CDR3aa: CASSLEATLNTEAFF
CDR3nt: TGTGCCAGCAGCTTAGAGGCGACTTTGAACACTGAAGCTTTCTTT

d_gene: TRBD2
v_gene: TRBV28
j_gene: TRBJ2-3
abundance: -
CDR3aa: CASSLTSGSADTQYF
CDR3nt: TGTGCCAGCAGTTTGACTAGCGGGAGCGCAGATACGCAGTATTTT